This T cell receptor beta chain was sequenced in a study of T-cell reconstitution after alpha-beta-depleted transplantation in children. This clonotype is judged medium-sized (0.01 to 0.1%). The germline gives CDR1 MNHEY, CDR2 SMNVEV (reference sequence). The CDR3 has 16 residues. Trimming took 6 bases from V and 4 from J; bases not matched to a gene: 11. Preparation of the TCRbeta library involved a method that used unique molecular identifiers. A single record per CDR3 protein comes from TCRdb applying MiXCR to the PCR reads. The sample contains 250,000 to 300,000 distinct CDR3 sequences, almost 10% of which appear only once.

Material: PBMCs from the stem cell graft donor, obtained from the stem cell graft. This chain joins TRBV27 and TRBJ2-1, with TRBD2 identical over 8 bases. The source is a human donor who donated a stem cell graft to a child with SCID. The CDR3 region is CASSPGGGFIYNEQFF. The CDR3, as DNA: TGTGCCAGCAGCCCCGGGGGGGGATTTATTTACAATGAGCAGTTCTTC.